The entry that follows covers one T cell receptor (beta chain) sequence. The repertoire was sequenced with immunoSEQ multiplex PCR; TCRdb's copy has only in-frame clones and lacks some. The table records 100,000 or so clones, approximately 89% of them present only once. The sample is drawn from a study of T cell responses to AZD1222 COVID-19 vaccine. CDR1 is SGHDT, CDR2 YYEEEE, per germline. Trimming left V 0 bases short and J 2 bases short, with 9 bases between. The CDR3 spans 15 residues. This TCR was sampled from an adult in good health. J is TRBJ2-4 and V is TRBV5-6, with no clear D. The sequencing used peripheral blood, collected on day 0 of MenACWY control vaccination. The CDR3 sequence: CASSLVWVPKNIQYF. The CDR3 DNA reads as TGTGCCAGCAGCTTGGTGTGGGTTCCCAAAAACATTCAGTACTTC.